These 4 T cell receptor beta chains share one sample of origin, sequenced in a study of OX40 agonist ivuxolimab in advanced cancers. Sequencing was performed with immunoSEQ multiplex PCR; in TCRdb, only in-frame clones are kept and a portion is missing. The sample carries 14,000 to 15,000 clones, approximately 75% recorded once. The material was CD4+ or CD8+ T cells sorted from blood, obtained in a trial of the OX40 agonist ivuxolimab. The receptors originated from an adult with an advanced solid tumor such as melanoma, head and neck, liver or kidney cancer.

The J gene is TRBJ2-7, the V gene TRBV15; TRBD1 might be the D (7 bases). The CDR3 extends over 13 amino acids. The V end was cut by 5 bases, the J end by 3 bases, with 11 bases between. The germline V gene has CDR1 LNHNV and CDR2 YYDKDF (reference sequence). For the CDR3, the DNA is TGTGCCACCAGCGGAGGGACAGACTACGAGCAGTACTTC. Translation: CATSGGTDYEQYF.

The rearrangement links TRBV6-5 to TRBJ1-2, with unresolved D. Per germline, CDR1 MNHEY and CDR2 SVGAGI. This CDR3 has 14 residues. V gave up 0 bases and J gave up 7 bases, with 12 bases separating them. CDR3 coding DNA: TGTGCCAGCAGTTACTCTGGGTTTGATGTTGGCTACACCTTC. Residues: CASSYSGFDVGYTF.

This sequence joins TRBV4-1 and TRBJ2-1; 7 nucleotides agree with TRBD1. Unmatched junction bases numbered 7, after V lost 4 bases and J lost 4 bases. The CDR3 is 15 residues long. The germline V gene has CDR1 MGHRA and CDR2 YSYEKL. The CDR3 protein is CASSRDRVTYNEQFF. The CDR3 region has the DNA TGCGCCAGCAGCCGCGACAGGGTGACTTACAATGAGCAGTTCTTC.

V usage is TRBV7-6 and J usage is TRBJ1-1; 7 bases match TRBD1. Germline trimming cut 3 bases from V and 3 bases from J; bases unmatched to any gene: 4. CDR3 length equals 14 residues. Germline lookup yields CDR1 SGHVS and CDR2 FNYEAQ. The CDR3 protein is CASSFRQGDTEAFF. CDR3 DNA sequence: TGTGCCAGCAGCTTTAGACAGGGAGACACTGAAGCTTTCTTT.